What follows are 23 T cell receptor beta chains derived from one specimen sequenced in a study of CD8+ T cells in alopecia areata. After isolation, RNA underwent reverse transcription to generate cDNA as the sequencing template. Assay used: immunoSEQ multiplex PCR; TCRdb lists only in-frame clones, some missing. This sample has 140,000 to 150,000 clones; nearly 55% occur once, and the top ten carry around 15%. Treatment: oral pan-JAK inhibitor, 5-10 mg twice daily. The sample was CD8+ T cells sorted from blood, taken at week 4, from a patient treated with tofacitinib. The receptor set was obtained from a human donor with alopecia areata.

A few counts support this clone. This chain uses TRBV27 with TRBJ1-6; no definite D call. The V and J ends lost 2 bases and 10 bases respectively, with 9 bases between them. Germline CDR1 is MNHEY and CDR2 is SMNVEV (reference sequence). The CDR3 runs 13 residues. CDR3 DNA sequence: TGTGCCAGCAGTTTACGATCGGTCTCACCCCTCCACTTT. Amino acid sequence: CASSLRSVSPLHF.

This chain joins TRBV18 and TRBJ1-2; 11 bases agree with TRBD1. Losses at the gene ends were 2 bases for V and 2 bases for J; bases not matched to a gene: 10. Per germline, CDR1 KGHSH and CDR2 LQKENI. This CDR3 comprises 18 residues. CDR3 amino acids: CASSPTGQGEGENYGYTF. Written as DNA, the CDR3 is TGTGCCAGCTCACCAACGGGACAGGGGGAAGGGGAGAACTATGGCTACACCTTC. Looking up the rest from reference TRBV18 and TRBJ1-2 gives the full variable domain: NAGVMQNPRHLVRRRGQEARLRCSPMKGHSHVYWYRQLPEEGLKFMVYLQKENIIDESGMPKERFSAEFPKEGPSILRIQQVVRGDSAAYFCASSPTGQGEGENYGYTFGSGTRLTVV.

This clone was seen a few times. The rearrangement uses TRBV25-1 and TRBJ1-2; D uncertain. V gave up 4 bases and J gave up 4 bases, with 4 bases separating them. The CDR3 is made up of 11 amino acids. Germline values: CDR1 MGHDK, CDR2 SYGVNS. CDR3 coding DNA: TGTGCCAGCAGTGTCGGCTATGGCTACACCTTC. It yields the protein CASSVGYGYTF.

This clone has a handful of counts. The V and J genes are TRBV19 and TRBJ2-1; no clear D gene. Germline CDR1 is LNHDA and CDR2 is SQIVND (reference sequence). The CDR3 has 12 residues. V was pared by 5 bases and J by 4 bases, with 6 bases between. The CDR3, as DNA: TGTGCCAGTAGTTCGGCTTACAATGAGCAGTTCTTC. Translated, it gives CASSSAYNEQFF.

The chain uses TRBV29-1 and TRBJ2-7; D perhaps matches TRBD2 (5 bases). V was clipped by 7 bases and J by 6 bases, with 19 bases between them. Germline-derived CDR1 and CDR2 are SQVTM and ANQGSEA. The CDR3 has 13 amino acids. CDR3 in DNA: TGCAGCGCTATTGGCTACGGGAAACTCGAGCAGTACTTC. Its translation: CSAIGYGKLEQYF.

The sample holds a few counts of this clone. A far larger clone is one base from this, pointing to a likely read error. The rearrangement links TRBV11-2 to TRBJ2-5; 9 bases are a match to TRBD1. With 3 bases clipped from V and 0 bases from J, the junction kept 2 bases outside the gene matches. This CDR3 spans 15 amino acids. CDR1 SGHAT and CDR2 FQNNGV come from the germline V gene. This CDR3 reads CASSLGTGHQETQYF. CDR3 DNA sequence: TGTGCCAGCAGCTTGGGGACAGGGCACCAAGAGACCCAGTACTTC.

Points on this clone: In the same sample, other DNA sequences code for this CDR3. The chain employs TRBV27 and TRBJ1-5; 8 nucleotides agree with TRBD1. Looked up from germline, CDR1 is MNHEY and CDR2 is SMNVEV (reference sequence). The CDR3 sequence is 15 residues long. V lost 5 bases to trimming and J lost 1 base; unmatched junction nucleotides: 4. CDR3 residues: CASSPGQGSNQPQHF. Here the CDR3 DNA reads TGTGCCAGCAGTCCAGGACAGGGCAGCAATCAGCCCCAGCATTTT.

The chain combines TRBV29-1 with TRBJ1-1; 8 positions agree with TRBD1. The V gene end was trimmed by 7 bases and the J gene end by 3 bases; junction bases not matched to a gene: 7. Germline V gene sequence: CDR1 SQVTM, CDR2 ANQGSEA. The CDR3 sequence is 13 residues long. As DNA, the CDR3 is TGCAGCGGAAGAGTACAGGGGGACACTGAAGCTTTCTTT. This codes for CSGRVQGDTEAFF.

The chain employs TRBV7-6 and TRBJ2-2, with 10 nucleotides matching TRBD2. The trim removed 2 bases at V and 3 bases at J, leaving 0 bases unmatched. The CDR3 spans 15 residues. Germline CDR1 reads SGHVS; CDR2 reads FNYEAQ. The CDR3 loop reads CASSLLAGDTGELFF. The CDR3 nucleotides are TGTGCCAGCAGCTTACTAGCGGGGGACACCGGGGAGCTGTTTTTT.

The CDR3 sequence: CSGKDSTDTQYF. CDR3 in DNA: TGCAGCGGTAAGGACAGCACAGATACGCAGTATTTT. The chain recombines TRBV29-1 with TRBJ2-3, with unresolved D. The V gene's germline CDR1 is SQVTM and CDR2 ANQGSEA. V was pared by 7 bases and J by 0 bases, with 8 bases between. The CDR3 is 12 residues long.

The rearrangement joins TRBV27 to TRBJ1-5, with 8 bases fitting TRBD1. V was clipped by 6 bases and J by 7 bases; unmatched bases: 11. CDR3 size: 15 residues. The V gene's germline CDR1 is MNHEY and CDR2 SMNVEV (reference sequence). For the CDR3, the DNA is TGTGCCAGCAGCCTGGGGGCAGGGGGCGGGCAGCCCCAGCATTTT. This sequence encodes CASSLGAGGGQPQHF.

The rearrangement links TRBV27 to TRBJ2-1, with D possibly matching TRBD2 (5 bases). CDR3 length equals 13 residues. The ends were cut back, 3 bases at V and 8 bases at J, with 11 bases in the middle. Germline CDR1 reads MNHEY; CDR2 reads SMNVEV (reference sequence). As DNA, the CDR3 is TGTGCCAGCAGTTTTGGGAGTTGGGATGAGCAGTTCTTC. Translating it yields CASSFGSWDEQFF.

This chain connects TRBV2 to TRBJ2-4; D not certain. Germline assignment: CDR1 SNHLY and CDR2 FYNNEI. The CDR3 runs 13 residues. The germline V and J ends were trimmed by 2 bases and 12 bases, with 14 bases remaining between them. This chain's CDR3 is CASSEMSAVHQYF. The CDR3 bases are TGTGCCAGCAGTGAAATGTCAGCTGTACATCAGTACTTC.

The chain employs TRBV5-6 and TRBJ1-4; 9 bases are a match to TRBD1. Germline V CDR1 and CDR2: SGHDT, YYEEEE. The CDR3 sequence is 13 residues long. V lost 2 bases, J lost 8 bases, and 1 base stayed unmatched. CDR3 in amino acids: CASSFDRGEKLFF. CDR3 in DNA: TGTGCCAGCAGCTTTGACAGGGGGGAAAAACTGTTTTTT.

This rearrangement joins TRBV29-1 to TRBJ1-2; tentatively, D is TRBD1 (5 bases). Trimming stripped 6 bases from V and 4 bases from J, with 15 bases between. The length of the CDR3 is 13 residues. Germline V gene data show CDR1 as SQVTM and CDR2 as ANQGSEA. The CDR3 nucleotides read TGCAGCGTCGCGTCGGGGACGGTCTATGGCTACACCTTC. Protein product: CSVASGTVYGYTF.

This clone was picked up a small number of times. This rearrangement joins TRBV18 to TRBJ2-5; D unresolved. Per germline, CDR1 KGHSH and CDR2 LQKENI. V lost 7 bases to trimming and J lost 5 bases, with 17 bases between them. The CDR3 sequence is 14 residues long. Written as DNA, the CDR3 is TGTGCCAGCTTACCCCCGGACGGCTCCGAGACCCAGTACTTC. Translation: CASLPPDGSETQYF. Based on the CDR3 plus reference TRBV18 and TRBJ2-5, the full variable domain is NAGVMQNPRHLVRRRGQEARLRCSPMKGHSHVYWYRQLPEEGLKFMVYLQKENIIDESGMPKERFSAEFPKEGPSILRIQQVVRGDSAAYFCASLPPDGSETQYFGPGTRLLVL.

In its sample, this clone was seen a few times. This chain links TRBV27 with TRBJ1-5; 8 nucleotides align to TRBD1. The length of the CDR3 is 13 residues. The V gene end was trimmed by 5 bases and the J gene end by 4 bases; junction bases not matched to a gene: 1. Germline V gene sequence: CDR1 MNHEY, CDR2 SMNVEV (reference sequence). CDR3 DNA: TGTGCCAGCAGTACAGGGGGTAATCAGCCCCAGCATTTT. Its protein is CASSTGGNQPQHF.

V and J are TRBV7-8 and TRBJ1-4, with 8 bases identical to TRBD1. Germline V gives CDR1 SGHVS, CDR2 FQNEAQ. With 6 bases clipped from V and 7 bases from J, the junction kept 7 bases outside the gene matches. The CDR3 is 14 amino acids. The CDR3 region is CASRKDRVGEKLFF. In DNA, the CDR3 is TGTGCCAGCAGGAAGGACAGGGTTGGTGAAAAACTGTTTTTT.

CDR3 DNA sequence: TGTGCCAGCAGTTACGCGGGGGCTGAAGCTTTCTTT. The encoded protein is CASSYAGAEAFF. The V gene is TRBV6-6, the J gene TRBJ1-1, with a weak D call TRBD1 (5 bases). Trimming cost V 2 bases and J 6 bases, with 7 bases left between them. The germline V gene encodes CDR1 MNHNY and CDR2 SVGAGI (reference sequence). CDR3 length equals 12 residues.

V is TRBV7-9 and J is TRBJ1-4, with TRBD1 as a possible D gene (6 bases). The V end lost 5 bases, the J end lost 8 bases, and 15 bases lay between the germline ends. The length of the CDR3 is 14 residues. Germline V lookup: CDR1 SEHNR, CDR2 FQNEAQ (reference sequence). CDR3 sequence: CASSAQGSGEKLFF. DNA of the CDR3: TGTGCCAGCAGCGCTCAGGGGTCAGGCGAAAAACTGTTTTTT.

This clone was picked up a small number of times. This rearrangement joins TRBV6-5 to TRBJ2-1; no definite D call. From germline, CDR1 is MNHEY and CDR2 SVGAGI. Trimming cost V 7 bases and J 0 bases, with 10 bases left between them. The CDR3 consists of 14 residues. CDR3 loop: CASMVGSSYNEQFF. The CDR3 bases are TGTGCCAGCATGGTAGGAAGCTCCTACAATGAGCAGTTCTTC.

This clone has more than one count but fewer than ten. In DNA, the CDR3 is TGTGCCATCAGTGATACCGGGGAGCTGTTTTTT. It yields the protein CAISDTGELFF. V and J are TRBV10-3 and TRBJ2-2; D is unclear. Germline V CDR1 and CDR2: ENHRY, SYGVKD. The germline V and J ends were trimmed by 3 bases and 5 bases, with 1 base remaining between them. This CDR3 is built from 11 residues.

The rearrangement joins TRBV13 to TRBJ2-1, with D possibly being TRBD1 or TRBD2 (5 bases each). Germline V lookup: CDR1 PRHDT, CDR2 FYEKMQ (reference sequence). This CDR3 has 15 amino acids. V was trimmed by 4 bases and J by 2 bases, leaving 12 bases between them. In nucleotides, the CDR3 is TGTGCCAGCAGCTCCCGGGACCACACCTACAATGAGCAGTTCTTC. This gives the protein CASSSRDHTYNEQFF.